This T cell receptor beta chain was retrieved from a study of blood T cell repertoires in COVID-19. In the study overall: From T cells, B-cell-depleted T cells, or PBMCs came the material, which was cDNA or gDNA.

V lost 6 bases to trimming and J lost 9 bases; unmatched junction nucleotides: 11. Germline CDR1 and CDR2: MDHEN and SYDVKM. This CDR3 is built from 15 residues. This table comes from immunoSEQ multiplex PCR, and its TCRdb copy is limited to in-frame clones, with some not included. The sample gives over 15,000 clones, under 90% of which show up once; about 4.8% is in the top ten. The rearrangement links TRBV28 to TRBJ1-6, with 7 bases lining up with TRBD1. Sequencing input: peripheral blood. This TCR was recovered from a human donor in a cohort sampled during active COVID-19. The CDR3 region is CASSPLGTDGSPLHF. Written as DNA, the CDR3 is TGTGCCAGCAGCCCTCTTGGGACAGATGGTTCACCCCTCCACTTT. Using reference TRBV28 and TRBJ1-6 for the parts outside the CDR3, the full variable domain is DVKVTQSSRYLVKRTGEKVFLECVQDMDHENMFWYRQDPGLGLRLIYFSYDVKMKEKGDIPEGYSVSREKKERFSLILESASTNQTSMYLCASSPLGTDGSPLHFGNGTRLTVT.